The 30 T cell receptor beta chains below all came from one sample that was sequenced in a study of early T cells in non-severe SARS-CoV-2 infection. TCRdb re-analysed the 5' RACE reads in MiXCR, keeping a single row per CDR3 protein. The repertoire holds fewer than 55,000 distinct CDR3 sequences, with about 9.3% as singletons. Material for sequencing was whole blood. All receptors derive from an adult who was a healthcare worker with PCR-confirmed SARS-CoV-2 infection or an uninfected control (not recorded which).

This clonotype was picked up a small number of times. The V call is TRBV6-6, the J call TRBJ2-3, with D possibly being TRBD2 (7 bases). The CDR3 totals 15 residues. CDR1 is MNHNY, CDR2 SVGAGI, per germline (reference sequence). The V end lost 7 bases, the J end lost 10 bases, and 24 bases lay between the germline ends. Here the CDR3 reads CASNKGGGQSLSQYF. For the CDR3, the DNA is TGTGCCAGCAATAAGGGGGGGGGCCAAAGTCTCTCGCAGTATTTT.

The rearrangement joins TRBV7-6 to TRBJ2-3, with 10 nucleotides matching TRBD2. With V trimmed by 5 bases and J by 0 bases, 5 bases remained unmatched. Germline-derived CDR1 and CDR2 are SGHVS and FNYEAQ. This CDR3 region has 16 residues. The CDR3 protein is CASSLLLAGSTDTQYF. CDR3 bases: TGTGCCAGCAGCCTCCTACTAGCGGGGAGCACAGATACGCAGTATTTT. Combining the CDR3 with reference TRBV7-6 and TRBJ2-3 gives the whole variable domain GAGVSQSPRYKVTKRGQDVALRCDPISGHVSLYWYRQALGQGPEFLTYFNYEAQQDKSGLPNDRFSAERPEGSISTLTIQRTEQRDSAMYRCASSLLLAGSTDTQYFGPGTRLTVL.

This clonotype has ten or more counts. The chain carries TRBV5-5 and TRBJ2-1; 9 positions agree with TRBD2. CDR3 size: 15 residues. With 5 bases clipped from V and 1 base from J, the junction kept 4 bases outside the gene matches. CDR1 SGHKS and CDR2 YYEKEE come from the germline V gene (reference sequence). CDR3 coding DNA: TGTGCCAGCAGTCCAAGCGGGAGGTCCTACAATGAGCAGTTCTTC. As protein: CASSPSGRSYNEQFF.

There are many counts of this clonotype. The chain employs TRBV6-2 or TRBV6-3 and TRBJ2-4; D perhaps matches TRBD1 (6 bases). This CDR3 is built from 16 residues. Germline V gene data show CDR1 as MNHEY and CDR2 as SVGEGT. V lost 0 bases and J 0 bases, leaving 9 bases between the germline ends. CDR3: CASSYSRTVAKNIQYF. The CDR3 bases are TGTGCCAGCAGTTACTCAAGGACAGTAGCCAAAAACATTCAGTACTTC.

This clonotype came up many times. The rearrangement links TRBV7-8 to TRBJ2-3, with D maybe TRBD1 (6 bases). The V gene lost 3 bases and the J gene lost 5 bases, with 12 bases spanning the gap. CDR3 size: 14 residues. The V gene's germline CDR1 is SGHVS and CDR2 FQNEAQ. CDR3 sequence: CASSFEQGKDTQYF. In DNA, the CDR3 is TGTGCCAGCAGCTTCGAACAGGGAAAAGATACGCAGTATTTT.

With respect to this clonotype: Without the conserved terminal phenylalanine or tryptophan, this CDR3 likely stems from a read error. This chain joins TRBV4-3 and TRBJ2-1; weak D call: TRBD1 (6 bases). V shed 0 bases and J shed 8 bases, with 8 bases lying between them. The CDR3 is 13 amino acids. Germline CDR1 reads LGHNA; CDR2 reads YSLEER. CDR3 sequence (DNA): TGCGCCAGCAGCCAAGACAGGGGTGATGAGCAGTTCTCC. Protein product: CASSQDRGDEQFS.

This clonotype was counted a few times. The CDR3 DNA follows: TGTGCCTGGAGCTCCGACAGGGTGGATGAAAAACTGTTTTTT. It codes for CAWSSDRVDEKLFF. The chain joins TRBV30 to TRBJ1-4, with 7 nucleotides matching TRBD1. J lost 6 bases, V lost 3 bases, and 7 bases had no gene match. The CDR3 runs 14 residues. Germline CDR1 GTSNPN, CDR2 SVGIG (reference sequence).

This clonotype was recorded many times. The rearrangement joins TRBV6-2 or TRBV6-3 to TRBJ2-7, with 10 bases aligning to TRBD2. CDR1 is MNHEY and CDR2 is SVGEGT in the germline V gene. V shed 2 bases, J shed 1 base, and the junction held 11 bases outside the gene matches. The CDR3 length is 18 residues. The CDR3 spells CASSYLPGQREGSYEQYF. CDR3 nucleotides: TGTGCCAGCAGTTACCTTCCCGGTCAGCGGGAGGGTTCCTACGAGCAGTACTTC.

This clonotype appeared many times. The rearrangement links TRBV7-8 to TRBJ2-1; D uncertain. V shed 5 bases and J shed 6 bases, with 11 bases lying between them. CDR1 SGHVS and CDR2 FQNEAQ come from the germline V gene. There are 13 residues in the CDR3. CDR3 region: CASSHSQGNEQFF. In DNA, the CDR3 is TGTGCCAGCAGCCATTCCCAAGGCAATGAGCAGTTCTTC. The full variable domain, rest sourced from reference TRBV7-8 and TRBJ2-1, is GAGVSQSPRYKVAKRGQDVALRCDPISGHVSLFWYQQALGQGPEFLTYFQNEAQLDKSGLPSDRFFAERPEGSVSTLKIQRTQQEDSAVYLCASSHSQGNEQFFGPGTRLTVL.

This rearrangement joins TRBV20-1 to TRBJ1-6; possible D gene TRBD1, 6 bases. Germline-derived CDR1 and CDR2 are DFQATT and SNEGSKA (reference sequence). V gave up 0 bases and J gave up 9 bases, with 15 bases separating them. CDR3 length equals 15 residues. The CDR3 protein is CSAREIGGAGSPLHF. In nucleotides, the CDR3 is TGCAGTGCTAGAGAGATCGGGGGCGCGGGTTCACCCCTCCACTTT.

This clonotype was recorded many times. The chain employs TRBV11-2 and TRBJ1-5, with D perhaps matching TRBD1 (5 bases). The CDR3 contains 15 residues. V lost 2 bases to trimming and J lost 3 bases, with 11 bases between them. In germline, CDR1 is SGHAT, CDR2 FQNNGV. In DNA, the CDR3 is TGTGCCAGCAGCTTATCAAGGGGCTCCAATCAGCCCCAGCATTTT. Translated: CASSLSRGSNQPQHF.

The chain employs TRBV6-1 and TRBJ2-7, with a weak D call TRBD1 (5 bases). The CDR3 loop spans 13 amino acids. In germline, CDR1 is MNHNS, CDR2 SASEGT. The ends were cut back, 6 bases at V and 6 bases at J, with 15 bases in the middle. The CDR3 here is CASRDTGDGEQYF. The CDR3 nucleotides are TGTGCCAGCAGGGACACAGGAGACGGCGAGCAGTACTTC.

This clonotype was picked up many times. The chain uses TRBV12-3 or TRBV12-4 and TRBJ2-7; D unclear. V lost 6 bases and J lost 0, with 12 bases in between. This CDR3 comprises 14 residues. CDR3 in DNA: TGTGCCAGCAGCCTAGGTCCCCGCTCCTACGAGCAGTACTTC. It codes for CASSLGPRSYEQYF.

This clonotype showed up just a few times. V usage is TRBV19 and J usage is TRBJ1-1; 9 bases are a match to TRBD1. Germline CDR1 reads LNHDA; CDR2 reads SQIVND (reference sequence). The CDR3 contains 14 residues. Trimming at V came to 7 bases and at J to 4 bases, leaving 7 bases not matched to a gene. The CDR3 region has the DNA TGTGCCAGTACCCTACAGGGGGCTGTCACTGAAGCTTTCTTT. Amino acids: CASTLQGAVTEAFF.

This clonotype is classed as medium-sized. V gene TRBV29-1 combines with J gene TRBJ2-1; D call uncertain. The CDR3 is 12 residues long. The germline gives CDR1 SQVTM, CDR2 ANQGSEA. V was shortened by 7 bases and J by 4 bases, with 11 bases between the two germline ends. CDR3 sequence: CSALTSYNEQFF. DNA for the CDR3: TGCAGCGCCTTGACTTCTTACAATGAGCAGTTCTTC.

Many counts were recorded for this clonotype. The chain links TRBV7-2 to TRBJ1-5; D is possibly TRBD1 (5 bases). The CDR3 loop spans 14 amino acids. The germline V gene has CDR1 SGHTA and CDR2 FQGNSA. Trimming shortened V by 1 base and J by 4 bases, and 8 bases separated the two germline ends. The CDR3 region is CASSLDQGNQPQHF. In DNA form, the CDR3 reads TGTGCCAGCAGCTTAGATCAGGGTAATCAGCCCCAGCATTTT.

The gene calls are TRBV4-2 and TRBJ2-1; TRBD2 matches 12 bases. This CDR3 contains 17 residues. Germline CDR1 reads LGHNA; CDR2 reads YNFKEQ. V was pared by 1 base and J by 7 bases, with 8 bases of the junction left unmatched. The DNA for the CDR3 is TGTGCCAGCAGCCAAGGATGGCTAGCGGGAGGGGTTAATGAGCAGTTCTTC. Encoded protein: CASSQGWLAGGVNEQFF.

In this sample, this clonotype turned up many times. The gene calls are TRBV7-2 and TRBJ2-7; 10 bases are shared with TRBD2. CDR3 length: 16 residues. Losses at the gene ends were 5 bases for V and 3 bases for J; bases not matched to a gene: 10. Germline V gene lookup returns CDR1 SGHTA and CDR2 FQGNSA. The chain's CDR3 is CASSPTSGANGYEQYF. The CDR3 DNA reads as TGTGCCAGCAGCCCAACTAGCGGGGCAAATGGCTACGAGCAGTACTTC. Looking up the rest from reference TRBV7-2 and TRBJ2-7 gives the full variable domain: GAGVSQSPSNKVTEKGKDVELRCDPISGHTALYWYRQSLGQGLEFLIYFQGNSAPDKSGLPSDRFSAERTGGSVSTLTIQRTQQEDSAVYLCASSPTSGANGYEQYFGPGTRLTVT.

This clonotype was recorded at least ten times. The rearrangement uses TRBV6-5 and TRBJ1-2; 7 nucleotides line up with TRBD1. The V gene's germline CDR1 is MNHEY and CDR2 SVGAGI. The CDR3 runs to 15 residues. J gave up 4 bases and V 2 bases, and 7 bases lay outside the gene matches. The CDR3 nucleotides read TGTGCCAGCAGTTACGGGGAGGGACAGACCTATGGCTACACCTTC. Translating it yields CASSYGEGQTYGYTF.

V and J are TRBV5-1 and TRBJ2-1; TRBD2 matches 9 bases. Germline V gene lookup returns CDR1 SGHRS and CDR2 YFSETQ. The CDR3 length is 15 residues. With 2 bases clipped from V and 7 bases from J, the junction kept 7 bases outside the gene matches. The CDR3 bases are TGCGCCAGCAGCTTATCGGGACTAGCCACGAATGAGCAGTTCTTC. The encoded protein is CASSLSGLATNEQFF.

This clonotype was counted many times. The rearrangement joins TRBV2 to TRBJ2-7, with no clear D. Germline assignment: CDR1 SNHLY and CDR2 FYNNEI. The CDR3 sequence is 12 residues long. Trimming removed 4 bases from V and 2 bases from J, with 6 bases in between. Written as DNA, the CDR3 is TGTGCCAGCAGTGTGCGGACCTACGAGCAGTACTTC. Translated, it gives CASSVRTYEQYF.

This clonotype was found a few times. The genes are TRBV12-3 or TRBV12-4 and TRBJ1-5; the D gene is possibly TRBD1 (6 bases). The CDR3 runs to 14 residues. V was cut by 5 bases and J by 5 bases, with 13 bases left in between. As DNA, the CDR3 is TGTGCCAGCAGTCCGGGCGGGGGGCATCAGCCCCAGCATTTT. Protein product: CASSPGGGHQPQHF.

This clonotype appeared many times. This sequence joins TRBV5-4 and TRBJ2-3; TRBD2 agrees at 8 bases. This CDR3 is 15 amino acids long. Germline assignment: CDR1 SGHNT and CDR2 YYREEE (reference sequence). Trimming at V came to 4 bases and at J to 0 bases, leaving 4 bases not matched to a gene. CDR3 sequence reads: CASSRGGTSTDTQYF. The CDR3 DNA is TGTGCCAGCAGCCGCGGGGGGACTAGCACAGATACGCAGTATTTT.

This clonotype was observed at least ten times. This chain uses TRBV30 with TRBJ1-6, with no clear D. The V end was cut by 1 base, the J end by 16 bases, with 14 bases between. The CDR3 extends over 12 amino acids. Germline V gene data show CDR1 as GTSNPN and CDR2 as SVGIG (reference sequence). CDR3 protein: CAWSDSSLILHF. The CDR3 coding sequence is TGTGCCTGGAGTGATAGCAGTTTAATACTCCACTTT.

The V gene is TRBV2, the J gene TRBJ1-1; D might be TRBD1 (6 bases). This CDR3 spans 11 amino acids. V was trimmed by 1 base and J by 10 bases, leaving 7 bases between them. Germline assignment: CDR1 SNHLY and CDR2 FYNNEI. In DNA, the CDR3 is TGTGCCAGCAGTGAAGAGGGGGGAGCTTTCTTT. Protein: CASSEEGGAFF.

This clonotype was seen only a few times. The J gene is TRBJ1-4, the V gene TRBV28; D not certain. This CDR3 has 16 amino acids. Germline V gene lookup returns CDR1 MDHEN and CDR2 SYDVKM. With 2 bases removed from V and 8 bases from J, the gap between germline ends came to 18 bases. CDR3 residues: CASSLIGRASREKLFF. The CDR3 nucleotides are TGTGCCAGCAGTTTAATCGGTAGGGCGTCGCGGGAAAAACTGTTTTTT.

This clonotype has just a few counts. This chain joins TRBV28 and TRBJ2-3, with 7 bases fitting TRBD2. CDR1 and CDR2 (germline): MDHEN, SYDVKM. The CDR3 contains 15 residues. V gave up 5 bases and J gave up 5 bases; unmatched junction bases: 10. The chain's CDR3 is CASSRAGVGEDTQYF. The CDR3 region has the DNA TGTGCCAGCAGTAGGGCGGGAGTTGGCGAAGATACGCAGTATTTT.

This clonotype was recorded at least ten times. The chain couples TRBV18 to TRBJ1-5, with D perhaps matching TRBD1 (6 bases). Looked up from germline, CDR1 is KGHSH and CDR2 is LQKENI. Trimming stripped 1 base from V and 6 bases from J, with 16 bases between. The CDR3 loop spans 16 amino acids. The CDR3 spells CASSPLPTGGGQPQHF. The CDR3 coding sequence is TGTGCCAGCTCACCACTGCCGACAGGCGGGGGTCAGCCCCAGCATTTT.

Many counts were recorded for this clonotype. This sequence joins TRBV12-3 or TRBV12-4 and TRBJ2-1; D is possibly TRBD2 (6 bases). V was trimmed by 1 base and J by 9 bases, leaving 13 bases between them. This CDR3 region has 14 residues. The CDR3 spells CASSLDGSGREQFF. The DNA for the CDR3 is TGTGCCAGCAGTTTAGACGGGAGCGGCCGTGAGCAGTTCTTC.

This clonotype was found many times. Here the CDR3 DNA reads TGTGCCAGCAGCTTTCGACAGGGCTACACCGGGGAGCTGTTTTTT. Translation gives CASSFRQGYTGELFF. J is TRBJ2-2 and V is TRBV7-6; 7 positions agree with TRBD1. The germline V gene encodes CDR1 SGHVS and CDR2 FNYEAQ. This CDR3 spans 15 amino acids. V shed 3 bases and J 3 bases; nucleotides not matched to a gene: 4. The full variable domain, completed using reference TRBV7-6 and TRBJ2-2, is GAGVSQSPRYKVTKRGQDVALRCDPISGHVSLYWYRQALGQGPEFLTYFNYEAQQDKSGLPNDRFSAERPEGSISTLTIQRTEQRDSAMYRCASSFRQGYTGELFFGEGSRLTVL.